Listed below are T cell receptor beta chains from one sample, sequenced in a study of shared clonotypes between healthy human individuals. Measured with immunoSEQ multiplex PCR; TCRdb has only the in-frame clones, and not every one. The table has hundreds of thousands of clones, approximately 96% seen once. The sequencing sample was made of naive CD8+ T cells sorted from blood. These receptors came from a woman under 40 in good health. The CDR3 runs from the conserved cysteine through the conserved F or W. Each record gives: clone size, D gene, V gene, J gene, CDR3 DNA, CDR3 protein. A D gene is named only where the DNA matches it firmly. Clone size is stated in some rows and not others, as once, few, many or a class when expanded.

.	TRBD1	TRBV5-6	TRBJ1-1	TGTGCCAGCAGCTTGGACAGGGGGTATACTGAAGCTTTCTTT	CASSLDRGYTEAFF
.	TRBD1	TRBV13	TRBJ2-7	TGTGCCAGCAGCCTCGGACAGGGCTACGAGCAGTACTTC	CASSLGQGYEQYF
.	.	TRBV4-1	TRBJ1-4	TGCGCCAGCAGCCAATTCGTGGGTTTGAATGAAAAACTGTTTTTT	CASSQFVGLNEKLFF
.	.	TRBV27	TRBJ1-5	TGTGCCAGCAGTTTCAGCGTTAATCTGAATCAGCCCCAGCATTTT	CASSFSVNLNQPQHF
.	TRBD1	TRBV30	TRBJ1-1	TGTGCCTGGGTGGACAGGGGAATGAACACTGAAGCTTTCTTT	CAWVDRGMNTEAFF
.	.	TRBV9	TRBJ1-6	TGTGCCAGCAGCGTAGGTGGGGGGCATGGATCACCCCTCCACTTT	CASSVGGGHGSPLHF
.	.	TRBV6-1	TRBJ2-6	TGTGCCAGCAGTGATTTGGCCCTAATCGAGTCTGGGGCCAACGTCCTGACTTTC	CASSDLALIESGANVLTF
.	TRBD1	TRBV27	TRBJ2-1	TGTGCCAGCAGGGGACAGAGCTCCTACAATGAGCAGTTCTTC	CASRGQSSYNEQFF
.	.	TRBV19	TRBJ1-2	TGTGCCAGTCTTCCGTCCCGGGACTTTTATGGCTACACCTTC	CASLPSRDFYGYTF
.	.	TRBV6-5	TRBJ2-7	TGTGCCAGCGGGCCGAGACAGACCTACGAGCAGTACTTC	CASGPRQTYEQYF
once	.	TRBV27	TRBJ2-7	TGTGCCAGCAGTTCCAATCCCCCGACAGATTTCTACGAGCAGTACTTC	CASSSNPPTDFYEQYF
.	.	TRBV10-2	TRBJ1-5	TGCGCCAGCAGTTCGGGCACATATAGCAATCAGCCCCAGCATTTT	CASSSGTYSNQPQHF
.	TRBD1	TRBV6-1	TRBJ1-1	TGTGCCAGCAGTGGTACCGGGACAGTGAACACTGAAGCTTTCTTT	CASSGTGTVNTEAFF
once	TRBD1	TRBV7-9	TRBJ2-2	TGTGCCAGCAGAAGGACAGGGGACACCGGGGAGCTGTTTTTT	CASRRTGDTGELFF
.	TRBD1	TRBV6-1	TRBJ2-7	TGTGCCAGCAACGCTCGGACAGGGGATCTTCCCGTCTTC	CASNARTGDLPVF
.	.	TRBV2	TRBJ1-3	TGTGCCAGCAGTGGCGGCAGAACCTCTGGAAACACCATATATTTT	CASSGGRTSGNTIYF
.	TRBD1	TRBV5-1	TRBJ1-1	TGCGCCAGCAGCTTGGGACAGGGGGGAAACACTGAAGCTTTCTTT	CASSLGQGGNTEAFF
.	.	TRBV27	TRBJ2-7	TGTGCCAGCGCCGGCTTTTCGGTGAGCTCCTACGAGCAGTACTTC	CASAGFSVSSYEQYF
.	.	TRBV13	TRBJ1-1	TGTGCCAGCAGCTTGGATAGGACTGAAGCTTTCTTT	CASSLDRTEAFF
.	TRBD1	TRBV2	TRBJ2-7	TGTGCCAGCACCGGACAGGGGGCGTCCTACGAGCAGTACTTC	CASTGQGASYEQYF
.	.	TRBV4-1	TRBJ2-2	TGCGCCAGCAGCCTCCCCTCAAGCGGAGAGAACACCGGGGAGCTGTTTTTT	CASSLPSSGENTGELFF
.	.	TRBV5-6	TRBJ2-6	TGTGCCAGCAGCTTGGCAGGACCCGGGGCCAACGTCCTGACTTTC	CASSLAGPGANVLTF
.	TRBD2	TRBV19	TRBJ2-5	TGTGCCAGTAGTTTAGCGGGCGGAGAGACCCAGTACTTC	CASSLAGGETQYF
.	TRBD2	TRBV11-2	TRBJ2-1	TGTGCCAGCAGCTTATTTCCGGACACTAGCGGGAGTTACAATGAGCAGTTCTTC	CASSLFPDTSGSYNEQFF
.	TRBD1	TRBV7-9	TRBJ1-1	TGTGCCAGCACCCGGACAGGGGGGCTGGGAAAGAACACTGAAGCTTTCTTT	CASTRTGGLGKNTEAFF
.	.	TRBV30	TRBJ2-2	TGTGCCTGGACCCGGGGTCCCGGGGAGCTGTTTTTT	CAWTRGPGELFF
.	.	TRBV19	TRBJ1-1	TGTGCCAGTAGTGAGTACACTGAAGCTTTCTTT	CASSEYTEAFF
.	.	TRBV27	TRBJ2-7	TGTGCCAGCAGTAATGGGGCCTCCTACGAGCAGTACTTC	CASSNGASYEQYF
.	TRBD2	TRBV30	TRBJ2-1	TGTGCCTGGAGATACCCCCCCACTAGCGGGATCTACAATGAGCAGTTCTTC	CAWRYPPTSGIYNEQFF
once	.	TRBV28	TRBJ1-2	TGTGCCAGCAGTTTACAGGGGTGGTATGGCTACACCTTC	CASSLQGWYGYTF
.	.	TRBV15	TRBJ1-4	TGTGCCACCAGCAGCCCCCAGGGGGAAAAACTGTTTTTT	CATSSPQGEKLFF
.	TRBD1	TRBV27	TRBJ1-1	TGTGCCAGCAGTTCTTTGACAGGGGGCCCCAACACTGAAGCTTTCTTT	CASSSLTGGPNTEAFF
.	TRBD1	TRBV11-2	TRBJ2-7	TGTGCCAGCAGACTCGCCCCGAACAGGGGGTCAGACGAGTACGAGCAGTACTTC	CASRLAPNRGSDEYEQYF
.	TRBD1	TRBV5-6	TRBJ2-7	TGTGCCAGCAGCTCGGGACAGACGTACGAGCAGTACTTC	CASSSGQTYEQYF
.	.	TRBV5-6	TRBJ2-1	TGTGCCAGCAGCCCTTGGGAAGGGTCCTACAATGAGCAGTTCTTC	CASSPWEGSYNEQFF
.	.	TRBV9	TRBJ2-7	TGTGCCAGCAGCGTAGAAGGGGCGGACGAGCAGTACTTC	CASSVEGADEQYF
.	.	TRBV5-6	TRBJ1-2	TGTGCCAGCAGCTTGGGGGGAGAGTATGGCTACACCTTC	CASSLGGEYGYTF
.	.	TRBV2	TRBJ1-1	TGTGCCAGCAGGATGACTGAAGCTTTCTTT	CASRMTEAFF
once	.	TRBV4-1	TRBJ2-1	TGCGCCAGCAGCCAATTCGGAGTTGAGCAGTTCTTC	CASSQFGVEQFF
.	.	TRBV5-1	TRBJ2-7	TGCGCCAGCAGCTTGGAGGAGGGACTCGAGCAGTACTTC	CASSLEEGLEQYF
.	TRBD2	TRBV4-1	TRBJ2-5	TGCGCCAGCAGCCAAGACAGCTTTAGCGGGAGTCGAGAGACCCAGTACTTC	CASSQDSFSGSRETQYF
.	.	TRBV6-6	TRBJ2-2	TGTGCCAGCAGCCACTGGGCTATCACGGTTACCGGGGAGCTGTTTTTT	CASSHWAITVTGELFF
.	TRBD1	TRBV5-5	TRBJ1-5	TGTGCCAGCAGCTCTACAGGGGACTATAGCAATCAGCCCCAGCATTTT	CASSSTGDYSNQPQHF
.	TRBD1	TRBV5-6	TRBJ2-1	TGTGCCAGCAGCTTGGGTGGACAGGTCCGGGAGCAGTTCTTC	CASSLGGQVREQFF
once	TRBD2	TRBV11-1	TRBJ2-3	TGTGCCAGCAGCACTCGGACTAGCGGGAGCACAGATACGCAGTATTTT	CASSTRTSGSTDTQYF
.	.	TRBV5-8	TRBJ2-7	TGTGCCAGCAAGACTGCACCCTACGAGCAGTACTTC	CASKTAPYEQYF
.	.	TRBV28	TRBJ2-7	TGTGCCAGCAGTGCTAGAAGGCAGAAACCCTACGAGCAGTACTTC	CASSARRQKPYEQYF
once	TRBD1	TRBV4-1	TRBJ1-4	TGCGCCAGCAGCCAACCGTGGAGGGGACAGTCACTTTTAAATGAAAAACTGTTTTTT	CASSQPWRGQSLLNEKLFF
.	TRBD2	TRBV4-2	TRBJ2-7	TGTGCCAGCAGCCAAGATGGAGGGTCTAGCGGCTTCTACGAGCAGTACTTC	CASSQDGGSSGFYEQYF
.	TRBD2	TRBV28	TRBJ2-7	TGTGCCAGCAGTTTATCACTACTAGCGGGGACCTACGAGCAGTACTTC	CASSLSLLAGTYEQYF
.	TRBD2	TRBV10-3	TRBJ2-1	TGTGCCATCAGTGGGGGGGAGGGGCAGCTAAATCTAAATGAGCAGTTCTTC	CAISGGEGQLNLNEQFF
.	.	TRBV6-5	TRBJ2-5	TGTGCCAGCCTGGGCACGGAAGAGACCCAGTACTTC	CASLGTEETQYF